The 17 T cell receptor beta chains in this list originate from one sample, sequenced in a study of T cells in localized non-small cell lung cancer. Measured with immunoSEQ multiplex PCR; TCRdb has only the in-frame clones, and not every one. This sample has about 54,000 clones, with around 81% found just once. Sequencing was performed on peripheral blood, taken before any cancer treatment. Receptors originate from a female donor aged 60 or older with stage II squamous cell lung carcinoma.

The CDR3 coding sequence is TGTGCCAGCAGCTTAACGGCAGGTGACTATGGCTACACCTTC. Its protein is CASSLTAGDYGYTF. This chain uses TRBV13 with TRBJ1-2; no reliable D call. The CDR3 is 14 residues long. Germline CDR1 reads PRHDT; CDR2 reads FYEKMQ (reference sequence). V was cut by 2 bases and J by 3 bases, with 10 bases left in between.

The chain recombines TRBV2 with TRBJ2-7, with TRBD2 matching 7 bases. Germline CDR1 and CDR2: SNHLY and FYNNEI. With 1 base clipped from V and 7 bases from J, the junction kept 10 bases outside the gene matches. This CDR3 has 15 residues. Written as DNA, the CDR3 is TGTGCCAGCAGTGAAGTGCAGTGGGGAGGGTTGGAGCAGTACTTC. This encodes CASSEVQWGGLEQYF.

This rearrangement joins TRBV29-1 to TRBJ2-1, with TRBD1 matching over 8 bases. The CDR3 is made up of 16 amino acids. CDR1 SQVTM and CDR2 ANQGSEA come from the germline V gene. With 1 base clipped from V and 6 bases from J, the junction kept 11 bases outside the gene matches. Here the CDR3 DNA reads TGCAGCGTTGAAGTGGGACAGGTCCGGTCCCTCAATGAGCAGTTCTTC. Protein sequence: CSVEVGQVRSLNEQFF.

The chain carries TRBV7-2 and TRBJ1-2, with TRBD1 matching over 8 bases. J lost 5 bases, V lost 5 bases, and 10 bases had no gene match. The CDR3 sequence is 15 residues long. Germline V gene lookup returns CDR1 SGHTA and CDR2 FQGNSA. CDR3 sequence reads: CASSLWTGLEYGYTF. DNA for the CDR3: TGTGCCAGCAGCCTATGGACAGGGCTTGAGTATGGCTACACCTTC.

The chain recombines TRBV27 with TRBJ2-6, with a weak D call TRBD1 (5 bases). Trimming left V 2 bases short and J 4 bases short, with 12 bases between. Germline loops: CDR1 MNHEY, CDR2 SMNVEV (reference sequence). This CDR3 region has 16 residues. CDR3 sequence reads: CASSLRGIGGANVLTF. CDR3 DNA sequence: TGTGCCAGCAGTTTAAGGGGAATCGGAGGGGCCAACGTCCTGACTTTC.

The genes are TRBV29-1 and TRBJ1-2, with 9 nucleotides matching TRBD1. The germline gives CDR1 SQVTM, CDR2 ANQGSEA. The trim removed 5 bases at V and 7 bases at J, leaving 5 bases unmatched. The CDR3 runs 12 residues. The CDR3 loop is CSVWTGEGGYTF. Here the CDR3 DNA reads TGCAGCGTTTGGACAGGGGAGGGTGGCTACACCTTC.

The V and J genes are TRBV19 and TRBJ2-3; tentatively, D is TRBD1 (5 bases). Germline CDR1 LNHDA, CDR2 SQIVND (reference sequence). The V and J ends lost 7 bases and 1 base respectively, with 15 bases between them. The length of the CDR3 is 15 residues. CDR3 sequence reads: CASTIQAAGTDTQYF. DNA for the CDR3: TGTGCCAGTACCATACAGGCGGCGGGCACAGATACGCAGTATTTT.

The chain combines TRBV6-1 with TRBJ2-2; 9 bases line up with TRBD1. Germline V gene data show CDR1 as MNHNS and CDR2 as SASEGT. The CDR3 spans 14 residues. J gave up 4 bases and V 6 bases, and 3 bases lay outside the gene matches. CDR3 coding DNA: TGTGCCAGCAGCACAGGGGGCGGCACCGGGGAGCTGTTTTTT. Protein sequence: CASSTGGGTGELFF.

This clone came up once. The chain combines TRBV23-1 with TRBJ2-3; a possible D gene is TRBD2 (5 bases). TRBV23-1 is recorded as an ORF, its role being uncertain. V was pared by 3 bases and J by 1 base, with 14 bases between. This CDR3 has 16 residues. The CDR3 sequence: CASSHPPIGGTDTQYF. Here the CDR3 DNA reads TGCGCCAGCAGTCACCCCCCCATCGGGGGCACAGATACGCAGTATTTT.

The chain recombines TRBV19 with TRBJ2-1, with D perhaps TRBD1 (6 bases). Germline V gene data show CDR1 as LNHDA and CDR2 as SQIVND (reference sequence). Trimming removed 6 bases from V and 2 bases from J, with 11 bases in between. The CDR3 runs to 14 residues. For the CDR3, the DNA is TGTGCCAGTAGCGCCAGACAGGCCTACAATGAGCAGTTCTTC. Translated: CASSARQAYNEQFF.

The chain is built from TRBV27 and TRBJ2-7; TRBD2 agrees at 11 bases. Germline-derived CDR1 and CDR2 are MNHEY and SMNVEV (reference sequence). The CDR3 spans 15 residues. V shed 1 base, J shed 3 bases, and the junction held 2 bases outside the gene matches. CDR3 DNA: TGTGCCAGCAGTTTATTCCTAGCGGGGGGCTACGAGCAGTACTTC. As protein: CASSLFLAGGYEQYF.

The chain uses TRBV7-2 and TRBJ2-1; D may correspond to TRBD1 or TRBD2 (5 bases each). CDR1 is SGHTA, CDR2 FQGNSA, per germline. Trimming shortened V by 1 base and J by 5 bases, and 9 bases separated the two germline ends. The CDR3 totals 14 residues. DNA of the CDR3: TGTGCCAGCAGCTTAGTGTGGGACCACAATGAGCAGTTCTTC. It codes for CASSLVWDHNEQFF.

V gene TRBV6-9 combines with J gene TRBJ1-5, with D uncertain. Germline loops: CDR1 MNHGY, CDR2 SVAAGI. V shed 4 bases and J shed 6 bases, with 4 bases lying between them. The CDR3 runs 11 residues. The CDR3 sequence: CASSSGQPQHF. The CDR3 region has the DNA TGTGCCAGCAGTTCCGGTCAGCCCCAGCATTTT.

This chain uses TRBV19 with TRBJ1-1; D uncertain. The CDR3 loop spans 11 amino acids. V was trimmed by 6 bases and J by 3 bases, leaving 5 bases between them. Germline-derived CDR1 and CDR2 are LNHDA and SQIVND (reference sequence). The CDR3 spells CASRSYTEAFF. The DNA for the CDR3 is TGTGCCAGTAGATCCTACACTGAAGCTTTCTTT.

The V call is TRBV11-1, the J call TRBJ2-3; TRBD2 aligns across 12 bases. V lost 3 bases and J lost 6; bases outside the gene matches: 7. In germline, CDR1 is SGHAT, CDR2 FQDESV (reference sequence). The CDR3 consists of 16 residues. The CDR3 here is CASSFPLAGGPDTQYF. The CDR3, as DNA: TGTGCCAGCAGCTTCCCACTAGCGGGGGGCCCCGATACGCAGTATTTT.

The genes are TRBV2 and TRBJ1-1; a weak D match, TRBD1 (5 bases). This CDR3 contains 15 residues. The V end was cut by 2 bases, the J end by 4 bases, with 14 bases between. Per the germline V gene, CDR1 is SNHLY and CDR2 is FYNNEI. CDR3 DNA sequence: TGTGCCAGCAGTGAAACGGGGGGGGTTCTCACTGAAGCTTTCTTT. Amino acids: CASSETGGVLTEAFF.

The V call is TRBV2, the J call TRBJ2-5; no definite D call. CDR1 is SNHLY, CDR2 FYNNEI, per germline. V was trimmed by 6 bases and J by 3 bases, leaving 11 bases between them. The CDR3 extends over 13 amino acids. The CDR3 region is CASRERQKETQYF. Written as DNA, the CDR3 is TGTGCCAGCAGGGAACGTCAGAAAGAGACCCAGTACTTC.